Listed here are 12 T cell receptor beta chains from one sample, sequenced in a study of blood T cell repertoires in COVID-19. Repertoires were generated with immunoSEQ multiplex PCR, while TCRdb's copy carries only in-frame clones and drops some. This table has about 220,000 clones, around four fifths appearing once. The specimen sequenced was peripheral blood. These receptors were taken from a man aged 25 to 45 with active or convalescent COVID-19.

This sequence joins TRBV25-1 and TRBJ1-2; unclear D gene. There are 13 residues in the CDR3. V was shortened by 2 bases and J by 2 bases, with 6 bases between the two germline ends. From germline, CDR1 is MGHDK and CDR2 SYGVNS. The CDR3 coding sequence is TGTGCCAGCAGTGAAAACTGGAACTATGGCTACACCTTC. Translated, it gives CASSENWNYGYTF.

J is TRBJ2-3 and V is TRBV12-3 or TRBV12-4; maybe TRBD2 (5 bases). The CDR3 is 12 residues long. Between the trimmed V and J ends, which lost 3 bases and 6 bases, there was a span of 7 bases. This CDR3 is CASSFRGDTQYF. The CDR3 coding sequence is TGTGCCAGCAGTTTTCGAGGGGATACGCAGTATTTT.

This CDR3 is CASSERAGGNLGELFF. The CDR3 DNA is TGTGCCAGCAGTGAACGTGCGGGAGGAAACCTCGGGGAGCTGTTTTTT. The V call is TRBV2, the J call TRBJ2-2, with TRBD2 matching 8 bases. The CDR3 is 16 amino acids. Losses at the gene ends were 2 bases for V and 7 bases for J; bases not matched to a gene: 9. CDR1 SNHLY and CDR2 FYNNEI come from the germline V gene.

This clone was seen only a few times. The rearrangement uses TRBV30 and TRBJ2-7, with 8 bases aligning to TRBD1. This CDR3 is built from 14 residues. The germline CDR1 and CDR2 sequences are GTSNPN and SVGIG (reference sequence). J lost 3 bases, V lost 4 bases, and 8 bases had no gene match. CDR3 in DNA: TGTGCCTGGATTTCCAACAGGGGGGACTACGAGCAGTACTTC. Translating it yields CAWISNRGDYEQYF.

The rearrangement joins TRBV20-1 to TRBJ2-3; D might be TRBD1 (6 bases). Per germline, CDR1 DFQATT and CDR2 SNEGSKA (reference sequence). CDR3 length: 15 amino acids. V lost 3 bases and J lost 4, with 17 bases in between. In nucleotides, the CDR3 is TGCAGTGCTAGTTCGCCAGGGGCGGTAGCAGATACGCAGTATTTT. Translating it yields CSASSPGAVADTQYF.

The genes are TRBV5-1 and TRBJ2-7, with D hard to call. The CDR3 runs to 13 residues. The V and J ends lost 0 bases and 3 bases respectively, with 7 bases between them. CDR1 and CDR2 (germline): SGHRS, YFSETQ. The CDR3 bases are TGCGCCAGCAGCTTGGTCGGCGGCTACGAGCAGTACTTC. It yields the protein CASSLVGGYEQYF. Full variable domain (remainder filled in from reference TRBV5-1 and TRBJ2-7): KAGVTQTPRYLIKTRGQQVTLSCSPISGHRSVSWYQQTPGQGLQFLFEYFSETQRNKGNFPGRFSGRQFSNSRSEMNVSTLELGDSALYLCASSLVGGYEQYFGPGTRLTVT.

The chain couples TRBV24-1 to TRBJ2-7; 9 bases are shared with TRBD1. CDR1 and CDR2 (germline): KGHDR, SFDVKD. This CDR3 region has 15 residues. J lost 3 bases, V lost 3 bases, and 5 bases had no gene match. CDR3 sequence (DNA): TGTGCCACCAGTGATCGGGGACAGGGAGGCTACGAGCAGTACTTC. Protein product: CATSDRGQGGYEQYF.

This rearrangement joins TRBV19 to TRBJ2-4; 10 nucleotides agree with TRBD1. This CDR3 contains 14 residues. The germline CDR1 and CDR2 sequences are LNHDA and SQIVND (reference sequence). After removal of 5 bases from V and 12 bases from J, the junction contained 10 bases not matched to a gene. The CDR3 DNA reads TGTGCCAGTAGTGCCAAGGACAGGGGGAAATATCAGTACTTC. It is translated as CASSAKDRGKYQYF. Filled out from reference TRBV19 and TRBJ2-4, the complete variable domain reads DGGITQSPKYLFRKEGQNVTLSCEQNLNHDAMYWYRQDPGQGLRLIYYSQIVNDFQKGDIAEGYSVSREKKESFPLTVTSAQKNPTAFYLCASSAKDRGKYQYFGAGTRLSVL.

The chain has TRBV3-1 (or the pseudogene TRBV3-2) and TRBJ1-1; possibly TRBD1 for D (6 bases). V lost 4 bases and J lost 1, with 7 bases in between. This CDR3 has 13 amino acids. Germline V gives CDR1 LGHDT, CDR2 YNNKEL (reference sequence). The CDR3 sequence: CASSPGQNTEAFF. The CDR3, as DNA: TGTGCCAGCAGCCCGGGACAGAACACTGAAGCTTTCTTT.

The chain combines TRBV3-1 (or the pseudogene TRBV3-2) with TRBJ1-1; D gene ambiguous. The CDR3 length is 14 residues. Trimming removed 0 bases from V and 10 bases from J, with 15 bases in between. Germline assignment: CDR1 LGHDT and CDR2 YNNKEL (reference sequence). CDR3 DNA sequence: TGTGCCAGCAGCCAAGATAGGCCGGGTAGCGGAGCTTTCTTT. Its protein is CASSQDRPGSGAFF.

This chain connects TRBV11-3 to TRBJ1-6; perhaps TRBD1 as D (5 bases). Between the trimmed V and J ends, which lost 0 bases and 8 bases, there was a span of 14 bases. The CDR3 extends over 16 amino acids. Germline V gives CDR1 SGHNT, CDR2 YENEEA. CDR3 sequence reads: CASSLEREGQHSPLHF. CDR3 bases: TGTGCCAGCAGCTTAGAACGGGAGGGGCAGCATTCACCCCTCCACTTT. Using reference TRBV11-3 and TRBJ1-6 for the parts outside the CDR3, the full variable domain is EAGVVQSPRYKIIEKKQPVAFWCNPISGHNTLYWYLQNLGQGPELLIRYENEEAVDDSQLPKDRFSAERLKGVDSTLKIQPAELGDSAVYLCASSLEREGQHSPLHFGNGTRLTVT.

The gene calls are TRBV7-2 and TRBJ2-7; maybe TRBD2 (6 bases). The length of the CDR3 is 14 residues. Trimming took off 2 bases at V and 2 bases at J, with 10 bases between the two ends. Germline CDR1 SGHTA, CDR2 FQGNSA. In nucleotides, the CDR3 is TGTGCCAGCAGCTTACGGGGGAGTACCTACGAGCAGTACTTC. It encodes CASSLRGSTYEQYF.